The 26 T cell receptor beta chains in this list originate from one sample, sequenced in a study of identical twins (dated by TCRdb to the mid-2010s). Libraries were constructed by 5' RACE. Instrument on record: Illumina HiSeq 2000. The public reads were quality trimmed at Q25 with fastp and then assembled into clones with MiXCR by TCRdb, keeping productive beta chains. Records with the same CDR3 protein are collapsed into one entry carrying the most frequent genes and DNA. Within this sample are about 1.7 million distinct CDR3 sequences, with roughly 35% of them counted one time only. Of the sample, over 0.25% falls within the top ten clones. The sequencing sample was made of cord blood. These receptor sequences come from a newborn girl in good health.

This chain links TRBV3-1 with TRBJ1-2, with D maybe TRBD1 (6 bases). The CDR3 has 15 amino acids. Germline CDR1 is LGHDT and CDR2 is YNNKEL (reference sequence). V lost 6 bases, J lost 5 bases, and 19 bases lay in between. In DNA, the CDR3 is TGTGCCAGCAGTCTAAGGGACATCAGCCATTATGGCTACACCTTC. It yields the protein CASSLRDISHYGYTF.

This clonotype has just a few counts. The rearrangement uses TRBV2 and TRBJ2-7, with a tentative D call TRBD2 (6 bases). V dropped 7 bases and J dropped 2 bases, with 24 bases sitting between them. The CDR3 runs to 17 residues. From germline, CDR1 is SNHLY and CDR2 FYNNEI. The CDR3 DNA reads as TGTGCCAGCAAAACCGATAGACGGGGGACCCCTCCCTACGAGCAGTACTTC. Translated, it gives CASKTDRRGTPPYEQYF.

The table lists this clonotype with a few counts. V usage is TRBV5-1 and J usage is TRBJ2-7, with D hard to call. Germline loops: CDR1 SGHRS, CDR2 YFSETQ. The CDR3 contains 15 residues. Trimming left V 0 bases short and J 2 bases short, with 12 bases between. CDR3 nucleotide sequence: TGCGCCAGCAGCTTGGATGGGAAAGCAGCCTACGAGCAGTACTTC. Translation gives CASSLDGKAAYEQYF.

As regards this clonotype: This could be a read error, since a much larger clone is one nucleotide away. The rearrangement links TRBV3-1 to TRBJ2-1; possible D gene TRBD2, 6 bases. This CDR3 spans 14 amino acids. The V gene's germline CDR1 is LGHDT and CDR2 YNNKEL (reference sequence). CDR3 sequence (DNA): TGTGCCAGCAGCCTCCGGGACTTCTCCAATGAGAAGTTCTTC. Translating it yields CASSLRDFSNEKFF.

As for this clonotype: The junction and the germline gene differ at one end; a read error may be behind it. The chain couples TRBV7-9 to TRBJ2-7, with TRBD2 matching over 9 bases. CDR1 is SEHNR and CDR2 is FQNEAQ in the germline V gene (reference sequence). CDR3 length: 15 residues. CDR3 sequence reads: CASSARGLADNEQYF. The CDR3 DNA follows: TGCGCCAGCAGCGCCCGGGGACTAGCTGATAATGAGCAGTACTTC.

This rearrangement joins TRBV20-1 to TRBJ2-7, with 10 bases fitting TRBD2. Germline trimming cut 0 bases from V and 7 bases from J; bases unmatched to any gene: 24. This CDR3 spans 20 amino acids. Germline CDR1 DFQATT, CDR2 SNEGSKA (reference sequence). Written as DNA, the CDR3 is TGCAGTGCTAGAGATATGGGGGGGCTAGCGGGAGTGAAGTCCTACAATGAGCAGTACTTC. This gives the protein CSARDMGGLAGVKSYNEQYF.

The chain joins TRBV12-3 or TRBV12-4 to TRBJ1-4; tentative D call: TRBD1 (6 bases). The V end was cut by 3 bases, the J end by 6 bases, with 11 bases between. There are 14 residues in the CDR3. DNA for the CDR3: TGTGCCAGCAGTTTCGGCAGGGGACATGAAAAACTGTTTTTT. Protein product: CASSFGRGHEKLFF.

This clonotype has more than one count but fewer than ten. This chain joins TRBV11-2 and TRBJ2-5; 7 nucleotides align to TRBD1. CDR3 size: 15 residues. Germline assignment: CDR1 SGHAT and CDR2 FQNNGV. V gave up 1 base and J gave up 11 bases; unmatched junction bases: 13. The CDR3: CASSLVRGRWVEQYF. The CDR3, as DNA: TGTGCCAGCAGCTTAGTAAGGGGGCGCTGGGTGGAGCAGTACTTC.

This chain joins TRBV5-1 and TRBJ1-1, with no clear D. The CDR3 loop spans 15 amino acids. In germline, CDR1 is SGHRS, CDR2 YFSETQ. V was trimmed by 3 bases and J by 1 base, leaving 13 bases between them. CDR3 in amino acids: CASSSPTWKNTEAFF. DNA of the CDR3: TGCGCCAGCAGCTCCCCGACGTGGAAGAACACTGAAGCTTTCTTT. The complete variable domain, with remaining parts taken from reference TRBV5-1 and TRBJ1-1, reads KAGVTQTPRYLIKTRGQQVTLSCSPISGHRSVSWYQQTPGQGLQFLFEYFSETQRNKGNFPGRFSGRQFSNSRSEMNVSTLELGDSALYLCASSSPTWKNTEAFFGQGTRLTVV.

The chain joins TRBV5-1 to TRBJ2-1; perhaps TRBD2 as D (7 bases). The CDR3 is made up of 15 amino acids. Trimming took off 1 base at V and 3 bases at J, with 11 bases between the two ends. Germline V gives CDR1 SGHRS, CDR2 YFSETQ. This CDR3 is CASSLRGGNYNEQFF. The CDR3 nucleotides are TGCGCCAGCAGCTTGAGGGGGGGGAACTACAATGAGCAGTTCTTC.

This clonotype was found a few times. The J gene is TRBJ2-2, the V gene TRBV11-1; TRBD1 is a possible D gene (6 bases). Germline-derived CDR1 and CDR2 are SGHAT and FQDESV (reference sequence). This CDR3 contains 14 residues. Trimming left V 5 bases short and J 1 base short, with 8 bases between. In DNA form, the CDR3 reads TGTGCCAGCAGCATCAGGGGGAACACCGGGGAGCTGTTTTTT. This translates into CASSIRGNTGELFF.

In this sample, this clonotype turned up a few times. This chain uses TRBV9 with TRBJ1-1; perhaps TRBD1 as D (6 bases). The germline CDR1 and CDR2 sequences are SGDLS and YYNGEE. The CDR3 runs to 12 residues. Between the trimmed V and J ends, which lost 2 bases and 7 bases, there was a span of 9 bases. CDR3 sequence: CASSVTGREAFF. In DNA form, the CDR3 reads TGTGCCAGCAGCGTGACAGGTCGTGAAGCTTTCTTT.

V usage is TRBV2 and J usage is TRBJ2-7; 8 positions agree with TRBD2. V lost 4 bases to trimming and J lost 3 bases; unmatched junction nucleotides: 8. CDR1 is SNHLY and CDR2 is FYNNEI in the germline V gene. The CDR3 has 15 amino acids. The CDR3, as DNA: TGTGCCAGCAGTGCCGGGACTAGATTTGGCTACGAGCAGTACTTC. Protein: CASSAGTRFGYEQYF.

This sequence joins TRBV4-1 and TRBJ2-5; TRBD2 matches at 13 bases. The CDR3 length is 19 residues. J gave up 2 bases and V 0 bases, and 9 bases lay outside the gene matches. Germline V gene lookup returns CDR1 MGHRA and CDR2 YSYEKL. The CDR3 nucleotides read TGCGCCAGCAGCCAAGAGTACGGCACTAGCGGGAGGGTACAAGAGACCCAGTACTTC. This translates into CASSQEYGTSGRVQETQYF.

This clonotype has more than one count but fewer than ten. V is TRBV20-1 and J is TRBJ2-5, with D hard to call. CDR3 length: 11 amino acids. Germline loops: CDR1 DFQATT, CDR2 SNEGSKA (reference sequence). The V end was cut by 5 bases, the J end by 3 bases, with 7 bases between. This chain's CDR3 is CSARFKETQYF. For the CDR3, the DNA is TGCAGTGCTCGCTTTAAAGAGACCCAGTACTTC.

In its sample, this clonotype was seen once. The V call is TRBV5-6, the J call TRBJ2-3, with 10 bases identical to TRBD2. The CDR3 totals 15 residues. CDR1 is SGHDT, CDR2 YYEEEE, per germline. After removal of 1 base from V and 6 bases from J, the junction contained 5 bases not matched to a gene. CDR3 DNA sequence: TGTGCCAGCAGCTTGACTAGCGGGGATGCGGATACGCAGTATTTT. This codes for CASSLTSGDADTQYF.

The CDR3 loop reads CASSGAGPTFNEQYF. The CDR3 DNA follows: TGCGCCAGCAGCGGAGCGGGGCCTACCTTCAATGAGCAGTACTTC. V is TRBV5-1 and J is TRBJ2-7; 7 bases are a match to TRBD2. Trimming cost V 4 bases and J 7 bases; bases outside gene matches: 14. CDR3 length: 15 amino acids. Germline assignment: CDR1 SGHRS and CDR2 YFSETQ.

This clonotype was counted a few times. The V and J genes are TRBV10-2 and TRBJ1-2; 7 nucleotides align to TRBD1. This CDR3 contains 14 residues. Germline CDR1 reads WSHSY; CDR2 reads SAAADI. V was pared by 7 bases and J by 2 bases, with 7 bases of the junction left unmatched. The CDR3 region is CASIKTGTNYGYTF. The CDR3 nucleotides are TGCGCCAGCATCAAGACAGGGACCAACTATGGCTACACCTTC.

This clonotype has more than one count but fewer than ten. V and J are TRBV5-5 and TRBJ2-1, with D hard to call. The CDR3 is made up of 15 amino acids. The germline V gene encodes CDR1 SGHKS and CDR2 YYEKEE (reference sequence). V was cut by 0 bases and J by 3 bases, with 10 bases left in between. The CDR3 is CASSLAIGNYNEQFF. As DNA, the CDR3 is TGTGCCAGCAGCTTGGCAATAGGGAACTACAATGAGCAGTTCTTC.

The chain employs TRBV28 and TRBJ1-6; perhaps TRBD1 as D (6 bases). The CDR3 length is 17 residues. Germline assignment: CDR1 MDHEN and CDR2 SYDVKM. The ends were cut back, 5 bases at V and 1 base at J, with 15 bases in the middle. The DNA for the CDR3 is TGTGCCAGCAGTCCGGACAGAGGGAGGTCCTATAATTCACCCCTCCACTTT. Translating it yields CASSPDRGRSYNSPLHF.

In its sample, this clonotype was seen a few times. The rearrangement joins TRBV29-1 to TRBJ1-4, with 9 nucleotides matching TRBD1. CDR1 and CDR2 from the germline V gene are SQVTM and ANQGSEA. J lost 8 bases, V lost 8 bases, and 6 bases had no gene match. This CDR3 comprises 12 residues. The CDR3 DNA is TGCAGCCCCAGCGGGACAGGGGAAAAACTGTTTTTT. Its protein product is CSPSGTGEKLFF.

This clonotype turned up a few times. The gene calls are TRBV10-3 and TRBJ1-4; no clear D gene. CDR1 ENHRY and CDR2 SYGVKD come from the germline V gene. V lost 0 bases to trimming and J lost 3 bases, with 8 bases between them. This CDR3 is built from 15 residues. The CDR3 sequence: CAISESSGPNEKLFF. The CDR3 nucleotides read TGTGCCATCAGTGAGTCGAGCGGGCCTAATGAAAAACTGTTTTTT.

The rearrangement uses TRBV6-5 and TRBJ1-1, with 7 bases fitting TRBD1. CDR1 and CDR2 from the germline V gene are MNHEY and SVGAGI. The CDR3 spans 15 residues. Losses at the gene ends were 7 bases for V and 0 bases for J; bases not matched to a gene: 8. This CDR3 is CASKPRGQMNTEAFF. The CDR3 bases are TGTGCCAGCAAACCCCGGGGACAGATGAACACTGAAGCTTTCTTT.

The chain joins TRBV27 to TRBJ2-2; D call uncertain. V dropped 3 bases and J dropped 5 bases, with 10 bases sitting between them. Germline V gene data show CDR1 as MNHEY and CDR2 as SMNVEV (reference sequence). The CDR3 contains 14 residues. Here the CDR3 reads CASSFYPLTGELFF. The CDR3 coding sequence is TGTGCCAGCAGTTTTTACCCACTTACCGGGGAGCTGTTTTTT.

As concerns this clonotype: One end of the junction does not line up with germline, which may come from a read error. The chain carries TRBV3-1 and TRBJ2-2; D is unresolved. In germline, CDR1 is LGHDT, CDR2 YNNKEL (reference sequence). The length of the CDR3 is 13 residues. The DNA for the CDR3 is TGTGCCAGTAGCCATCTTAGGACCGGGGAGCTGTTTTTT. Translated: CASSHLRTGELFF.

This sequence joins TRBV29-1 and TRBJ2-7; possibly TRBD1 for D (6 bases). Trimming shortened V by 4 bases and J by 2 bases, and 12 bases separated the two germline ends. CDR1 SQVTM and CDR2 ANQGSEA come from the germline V gene. CDR3 length equals 13 residues. This CDR3 reads CSVARGLTYEQYF. DNA for the CDR3: TGCAGCGTTGCCAGGGGTTTAACCTACGAGCAGTACTTC.